This T cell receptor beta chain is drawn from a study of blood T cell repertoires in COVID-19. Germline lookup yields CDR1 MGHRA and CDR2 YSYEKL. V was shortened by 1 base and J by 2 bases, with 10 bases between the two germline ends. CDR3 length equals 15 residues. The protocol was immunoSEQ multiplex PCR, while the TCRdb copy is restricted to in-frame clones and leaves out a portion. Of 200,000 to 250,000 clones in the sample, around 85% were seen once. Sequenced: PBMCs or T cells enriched from blood (not recorded which). This receptor was taken from a middle-aged woman with acute COVID-19. V is TRBV4-1 and J is TRBJ2-3; maybe TRBD2 (6 bases). The CDR3 nucleotides are TGCGCCAGCAGCCAAGTTGGGAGGCTCACAGATACGCAGTATTTT. It yields the protein CASSQVGRLTDTQYF.